This is a list of T cell receptor beta chains from one sample in a study of cytotoxic CD8 clonotypes in ibrutinib-treated CLL. Produced via immunoSEQ multiplex PCR; TCRdb's table is partial and in-frame only. This sample has some 27,000 clones, with roughly 50% found just once. The sequencing here drew on PBMCs, taken before ibrutinib treatment. The receptors here all came from a human donor with chronic lymphocytic leukemia. Each CDR3 is given with its conserved first and last residue. The order of the fields is clone size, V gene, J gene, D gene, CDR3 protein, CDR3 DNA. A D gene is named only where the DNA matches it firmly. Size is omitted from some rows. Given values are once, few, many or a class for expanded clones.

>-|TRBV6-1|TRBJ2-3|TRBD2
CASSVGLAGVNTDTQYF
TGTGCCAGCAGTGTCGGCCTAGCGGGGGTCAACACAGATACGCAGTATTTT
>-|TRBV10-3|TRBJ1-2|-
CAIGEEVFPYGYTF
TGTGCCATCGGGGAGGAGGTTTTTCCCTATGGCTACACCTTC
>few|TRBV6-6|TRBJ1-5|-
CASSYGWGRNNQPQHF
TGTGCCAGCAGTTACGGATGGGGCAGGAATAATCAGCCCCAGCATTTT
>-|TRBV5-6|TRBJ2-4|-
CASRNRVAKNIQYF
TGTGCCAGCAGGAACAGGGTAGCCAAAAACATTCAGTACTTC
>-|TRBV5-8|TRBJ1-4|TRBD1
CASSRQGGSTNEKLFF
TGTGCCAGCAGCCGACAGGGGGGATCAACTAATGAAAAACTGTTTTTT
>-|TRBV18|TRBJ1-6|-
CASSRWGNNNSPLHF
TGTGCCAGCTCACGGTGGGGCAATAATAATTCACCCCTCCACTTT
>few|TRBV21-1|TRBJ2-2|-
CASSKENTGELFF
TGTGCCAGCAGCAAAGAAAACACCGGGGAGCTGTTTTTT
>-|TRBV25-1|TRBJ2-7|-
CASRGYEQYF
TGTGCCAGCAGGGGTTACGAGCAGTACTTC
>once|TRBV21-1|TRBJ2-5|-
CASSPLEGGTEETQYF
TGTGCCAGCAGCCCACTGGAGGGGGGGACGGAAGAGACCCAGTACTTC
>once|TRBV7-3|TRBJ2-7|-
CASSLGQNYEQYF
TGTGCCAGCAGCTTAGGACAGAACTACGAGCAGTACTTC
>medium-sized|TRBV9|TRBJ1-5|-
CASSPRWDQPQHF
TGTGCCAGCAGCCCGAGATGGGACCAGCCCCAGCATTTT
>-|TRBV7-9|TRBJ1-2|-
CASSLTGGNYGYTF
TGTGCCAGCAGCTTAACTGGCGGTAACTATGGCTACACCTTC
>few|TRBV5-1|TRBJ2-7|TRBD1
CASSLGTGGYEQYF
TGCGCCAGCAGCTTGGGGACAGGGGGCTACGAGCAGTACTTC
>few|TRBV18|TRBJ1-2|TRBD1
CASSQGTAGLYGYTF
TGTGCCAGCTCGCAGGGGACAGCGGGACTCTATGGCTACACCTTC
>-|TRBV28|TRBJ1-4|TRBD1
CASSLNRGEKLFF
TGTGCCAGCAGTTTAAACAGGGGTGAAAAACTGTTTTTT
>-|TRBV5-4|TRBJ2-2|-
CASSLQRDTGELFF
TGTGCCAGCAGCTTGCAACGGGACACCGGGGAGCTGTTTTTT
>medium-sized|TRBV13|TRBJ2-1|-
CASRRLVTYNEQFF
TGTGCCAGCAGACGATTGGTCACCTACAATGAGCAGTTCTTC
>-|TRBV7-3|TRBJ2-1|TRBD2
CASSLEGRGNEQFF
TGTGCCAGCAGCTTAGAAGGGAGGGGTAATGAGCAGTTCTTC
>-|TRBV5-1|TRBJ2-5|TRBD2
CASSLGTRGRETQYF
TGCGCCAGCAGCTTGGGGACTAGAGGGCGAGAGACCCAGTACTTC
>-|TRBV25-1|TRBJ2-7|TRBD1
CASSARDRATYEQYF
TGTGCCAGCAGTGCACGGGACAGGGCGACCTACGAGCAGTACTTC
>-|TRBV5-4|TRBJ2-1|TRBD1
CASSSGQGRIEQFF
TGTGCCAGCAGCTCGGGACAGGGCAGAATTGAGCAGTTCTTC
>-|TRBV6-1|TRBJ2-7|-
CASSEPKGRHSEQYF
TGTGCCAGCAGTGAACCGAAGGGGCGCCACTCCGAGCAGTACTTC
>few|TRBV4-1|TRBJ1-2|-
CASSQVSAAYGYTF
TGCGCCAGCAGCCAAGTATCCGCCGCCTATGGCTACACCTTC
>-|TRBV19|TRBJ1-5|-
CASSIDLPSRNMLYSNQPQHF
TGTGCCAGTAGTATAGATTTACCGAGTCGGAATATGTTATATAGCAATCAGCCCCAGCATTTT